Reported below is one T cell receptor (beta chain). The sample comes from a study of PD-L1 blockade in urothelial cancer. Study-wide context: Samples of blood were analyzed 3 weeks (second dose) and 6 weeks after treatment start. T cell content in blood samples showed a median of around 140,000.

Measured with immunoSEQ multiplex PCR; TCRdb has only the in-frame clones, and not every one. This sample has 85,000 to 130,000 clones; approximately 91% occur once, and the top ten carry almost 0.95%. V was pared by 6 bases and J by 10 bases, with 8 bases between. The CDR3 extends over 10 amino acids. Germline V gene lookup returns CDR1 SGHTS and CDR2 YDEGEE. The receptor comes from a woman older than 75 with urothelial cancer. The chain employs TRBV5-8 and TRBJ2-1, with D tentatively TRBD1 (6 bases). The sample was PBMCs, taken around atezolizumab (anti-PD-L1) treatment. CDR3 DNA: TGTGCCAGCAACGACAGGGAGCAGTTCTTC. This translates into CASNDREQFF.